This entry lists 30 T cell receptor beta chains sequenced from one sample in a study of HIV-infected patients and healthy controls. Around 0.5 ug RNA was reverse transcribed with alpha and beta constant-region primers. Separate chain-specific third strand synthesis with multiplexing indices produced the alpha and beta libraries. Using its own MiXCR run on the 5' RACE reads, TCRdb lists one record per CDR3 protein. This sample has some 9,600 distinct CDR3 sequences; 7.3% occur once, and the top ten carry 35% to 40%. No cell fractionation was done, so the repertoire covers all unsorted peripheral blood T cells. Sequences were derived from blood, sampled before antiretroviral therapy. All receptors derive from an adult with HIV infection.

The chain couples TRBV7-9 to TRBJ1-5; no reliable D call. From germline, CDR1 is SEHNR and CDR2 FQNEAQ (reference sequence). V dropped 4 bases and J dropped 3 bases, with 4 bases sitting between them. The CDR3 consists of 12 residues. CDR3 sequence reads: CASSSTNQPQHF. DNA of the CDR3: TGTGCCAGCAGCTCCACCAATCAGCCCCAGCATTTT.

This clonotype was recorded at least ten times. The chain links TRBV25-1 to TRBJ2-7; TRBD2 matches 11 bases. Germline lookup yields CDR1 MGHDK and CDR2 SYGVNS. The CDR3 totals 16 residues. V shed 5 bases and J 5 bases; nucleotides not matched to a gene: 11. CDR3 sequence reads: CASSPSGLAGGHEQYF. CDR3 coding DNA: TGTGCCAGCAGTCCCTCCGGGCTAGCGGGGGGCCACGAGCAGTACTTC.

The genes are TRBV6-6 and TRBJ1-1; a possible D gene is TRBD1 (6 bases). Germline CDR1 MNHNY, CDR2 SVGAGI (reference sequence). The CDR3 has 17 amino acids. V shed 2 bases and J shed 0 bases, with 16 bases lying between them. The CDR3 sequence: CASSYLTGRALNTEAFF. The CDR3 region has the DNA TGTGCCAGCAGTTACCTGACAGGCCGAGCCTTGAACACTGAAGCTTTCTTT.

This clonotype appeared a few times. A much larger clonotype is one base distant, so this may be a read error. The chain couples TRBV12-5 to TRBJ2-3, with unresolved D. The CDR3 is 12 amino acids. In germline, CDR1 is LGHNT, CDR2 FRNRAP. The CDR3 DNA reads as TGTGCTAGTGGTTTGGCCACAGATATGCAGTATTTT. Amino acids: CASGLATDMQYF.

This clonotype occurred a few times. The chain carries TRBV20-1 and TRBJ1-2, with TRBD1 matching 8 bases. In germline, CDR1 is DFQATT, CDR2 SNEGSKA (reference sequence). V lost 5 bases, J lost 6 bases, and 8 bases stayed unmatched. The CDR3 runs to 13 residues. CDR3 bases: TGCAGTGCTGTAGGGGACAGGCGAGATGGCTACACCTTC. Amino acid sequence: CSAVGDRRDGYTF.

The sample holds many counts of this clonotype. This chain connects TRBV20-1 to TRBJ2-3; TRBD2 aligns across 7 bases. Germline V gene data show CDR1 as DFQATT and CDR2 as SNEGSKA (reference sequence). V trimming: 3 bases; J trimming: 0 bases; junction bases outside the gene matches: 9. This CDR3 has 16 residues. The CDR3 sequence is CSASPYQRGSTDTQYF. The CDR3 nucleotides read TGCAGTGCTAGCCCATATCAGCGGGGAAGCACAGATACGCAGTATTTT.

This clonotype appeared a single time. The CDR3 sequence: CASRSLYSLPGELFF. Written as DNA, the CDR3 is TGTGCCAGCAGAAGTCTTTATAGCTTACCCGGGGAGCTGTTTTTT. The chain links TRBV12-3 or TRBV12-4 to TRBJ2-2; D ambiguous. V dropped 6 bases and J dropped 6 bases, with 17 bases sitting between them. The CDR3 loop spans 15 amino acids.

This clonotype was seen repeatedly, ten times or more. The V and J genes are TRBV12-3 or TRBV12-4 and TRBJ2-7, with 7 bases identical to TRBD2. Trimming took 3 bases from V and 6 from J; bases not matched to a gene: 2. The CDR3 runs 12 residues. The CDR3 DNA follows: TGTGCCAGCAGTTTGGGAGGGCCCGAGCAGTACTTC. This gives the protein CASSLGGPEQYF.

This clonotype occurred a few times. The rearrangement links TRBV4-1 to TRBJ1-1, with D perhaps TRBD1 (6 bases). The CDR3 has 13 amino acids. The V end lost 0 bases, the J end lost 5 bases, and 7 bases lay between the germline ends. CDR1 MGHRA and CDR2 YSYEKL come from the germline V gene. In DNA form, the CDR3 reads TGCGCCAGCAGCCAAGATCAGGGGACTGAAGCTTTCTTT. Its translation: CASSQDQGTEAFF.

This clonotype came up many times. The genes are TRBV19 and TRBJ2-1; either TRBD1 or TRBD2 may fit D (6 bases each). Between the trimmed V and J ends, which lost 7 bases and 5 bases, there was a span of 18 bases. Germline assignment: CDR1 LNHDA and CDR2 SQIVND (reference sequence). This CDR3 has 15 residues. This chain's CDR3 is CASNPAGGGHNEQFF. The CDR3 DNA follows: TGTGCCAGTAACCCTGCAGGTGGGGGGCACAATGAGCAGTTCTTC.

Concerning this clonotype itself: A much larger clonotype is one base distant, so this may be a read error. The chain is built from TRBV20-1 and TRBJ2-3, with 9 bases aligning to TRBD2. Per the germline V gene, CDR1 is DFQATT and CDR2 is SNEGSKA (reference sequence). The CDR3 has 16 amino acids. The CDR3 sequence is CGARDYLAGNSDTQYF. The CDR3 DNA is TGCGGTGCTAGAGATTACCTAGCGGGAAACTCGGATACGCAGTATTTT.

Remarks on this clonotype: A much bigger clone sits one base away, suggesting this may be a read error. The J gene is TRBJ2-1, the V gene TRBV2, with 14 bases fitting TRBD2. The germline V gene encodes CDR1 SNHLY and CDR2 FYNNEI. CDR3 length equals 19 residues. The CDR3 DNA reads as TGTGCCAGCAGTGAAGCAAGGACTAGCGGGGGGCACTCCTACAATGAGCAGTCCTTC. Translation: CASSEARTSGGHSYNEQSF.

In this sample, this clonotype is medium-sized. The CDR3 region is CAIRGLATDTQYF. DNA of the CDR3: TGTGCCATCAGGGGACTAGCTACAGATACGCAGTATTTT. The chain links TRBV10-3 to TRBJ2-3; 9 nucleotides agree with TRBD2. The ends lost 6 bases at V and 3 bases at J; junction bases unmatched: 1. CDR1 ENHRY and CDR2 SYGVKD come from the germline V gene. The CDR3 extends over 13 amino acids.

The chain combines TRBV2 with TRBJ2-7; D possibly corresponds to TRBD1 (5 bases). Germline V gene lookup returns CDR1 SNHLY and CDR2 FYNNEI. The CDR3 sequence is 13 residues long. Trimming took 6 bases from V and 3 from J, leaving 12 bases between them. CDR3 sequence: CASSRPTDYEQYF. The CDR3 DNA sequence: TGTGCCAGCAGCCGCCCGACAGACTACGAGCAGTACTTC. Using reference TRBV2 and TRBJ2-7 for the parts outside the CDR3, the full variable domain is EPEVTQTPSHQVTQMGQEVILRCVPISNHLYFYWYRQILGQKVEFLVSFYNNEISEKSEIFDDQFSVERPDGSNFTLKIRSTKLEDSAMYFCASSRPTDYEQYFGPGTRLTVT.

The chain employs TRBV11-1 and TRBJ2-3; 8 bases map to TRBD2. CDR1 SGHAT and CDR2 FQDESV come from the germline V gene (reference sequence). With 3 bases clipped from V and 3 bases from J, the junction kept 2 bases outside the gene matches. This CDR3 contains 14 residues. CDR3 residues: CASSFGGGTDTQYF. The CDR3 DNA reads TGTGCCAGCAGCTTCGGGGGGGGGACAGATACGCAGTATTTT.

Ten or more counts support this clonotype. The chain recombines TRBV20-1 with TRBJ2-5; the match to TRBD2 covers 10 bases. V trimming: 0 bases; J trimming: 4 bases; junction bases outside the gene matches: 5. This CDR3 spans 15 amino acids. Germline loops: CDR1 DFQATT, CDR2 SNEGSKA (reference sequence). CDR3: CSARDQTSGPETQYF. CDR3 coding DNA: TGCAGTGCTAGAGATCAGACTAGCGGGCCAGAGACCCAGTACTTC.

This clonotype was recorded at least ten times. The V gene is TRBV12-3 or TRBV12-4, the J gene TRBJ2-7, with 8 bases aligning to TRBD1. Unmatched junction bases numbered 11, after V lost 4 bases and J lost 6 bases. The CDR3 runs 15 residues. The CDR3 loop reads CASSSRTGLTVEQYF. The CDR3 coding sequence is TGTGCCAGCAGTTCCAGGACAGGGCTGACGGTCGAGCAGTACTTC.

The chain recombines TRBV28 with TRBJ2-1; D gene uncertain. Trimming stripped 6 bases from V and 7 bases from J, with 13 bases between. The CDR3 is 13 amino acids. The germline gives CDR1 MDHEN, CDR2 SYDVKM. In DNA, the CDR3 is TGTGCCAGCAGCCGTAGCCCGGGTAATGAGCAGTTCTTC. Translating gives CASSRSPGNEQFF. Combining the CDR3 with reference TRBV28 and TRBJ2-1 gives the whole variable domain DVKVTQSSRYLVKRTGEKVFLECVQDMDHENMFWYRQDPGLGLRLIYFSYDVKMKEKGDIPEGYSVSREKKERFSLILESASTNQTSMYLCASSRSPGNEQFFGPGTRLTVL.

This sequence joins TRBV12-3 or TRBV12-4 and TRBJ2-2; D uncertain. Trimming cost V 5 bases and J 1 base, with 14 bases left between them. The CDR3 has 16 residues. The CDR3 spells CASSRHGDWNTGELFF. CDR3 DNA: TGTGCCAGCAGTCGCCATGGTGACTGGAACACCGGGGAGCTGTTTTTT.

This chain joins TRBV19 and TRBJ2-1; TRBD2 aligns across 12 bases. CDR1 and CDR2 (germline): LNHDA, SQIVND (reference sequence). V dropped 3 bases and J dropped 8; count of bases not matched to a gene: 11. The CDR3 loop spans 17 amino acids. CDR3 loop: CASSMGVLAGGLDEQFF. CDR3 in DNA: TGTGCCAGTAGTATGGGGGTCCTAGCGGGGGGGCTCGATGAGCAGTTCTTC.

In this sample, this clonotype is medium-sized. The CDR3 DNA reads TGCGCCAGCAGCCAAGACCTGGGTTCCTACAATGAGCAGTTCTTC. This codes for CASSQDLGSYNEQFF. The rearrangement links TRBV4-3 to TRBJ2-1; D is ambiguous. Germline values: CDR1 LGHNA, CDR2 YSLEER. The ends were cut back, 0 bases at V and 1 base at J, with 7 bases in the middle. The CDR3 has 15 residues.

This clonotype has a count of ten or more. This chain joins TRBV6-1 and TRBJ2-3; TRBD2 matches at 7 bases. Germline V gene sequence: CDR1 MNHNS, CDR2 SASEGT. The CDR3 runs to 13 residues. The junction had 3 bases not matched to a gene; V was cut back by 8 bases and J by 1 base. CDR3 DNA sequence: TGTGCCAGCCGGGGGGATGGCACAGATACGCAGTATTTT. Its protein product is CASRGDGTDTQYF.

This clonotype has ten or more counts. The rearrangement uses TRBV7-6 and TRBJ1-1; D is unclear. This CDR3 spans 13 amino acids. Trimming left V 5 bases short and J 5 bases short, with 12 bases between. The germline gives CDR1 SGHVS, CDR2 FNYEAQ. CDR3 sequence: CASSPNEETEAFF. The DNA of the CDR3 is TGTGCCAGCAGCCCAAACGAGGAAACTGAAGCTTTCTTT.

This clonotype came up many times. This chain's CDR3 is CSLRDFITDTQYF. The CDR3 bases are TGCTCACTCCGGGACTTTATTACAGATACGCAGTATTTT. The V gene is TRBV20-1, the J gene TRBJ2-3; TRBD2 is a possible D gene (6 bases). CDR1 is DFQATT and CDR2 is SNEGSKA in the germline V gene (reference sequence). This CDR3 comprises 13 residues.

The sample holds many counts of this clonotype. The chain uses TRBV6-6 and TRBJ1-4; no clear D gene. The CDR3 runs to 16 residues. V was trimmed by 4 bases and J by 3 bases, leaving 15 bases between them. CDR1 MNHNY and CDR2 SVGAGI come from the germline V gene (reference sequence). CDR3 in DNA: TGTGCCAGCAGTTCCCTCTCCGCCGGATCTAATGAAAAACTGTTTTTT. This codes for CASSSLSAGSNEKLFF.

This clonotype has ten or more counts. V is TRBV6-2 or TRBV6-3 and J is TRBJ2-5; 11 positions match TRBD2. Germline assignment: CDR1 MNHEY and CDR2 SVGEGT. CDR3 length: 16 residues. Trimming at V came to 4 bases and at J to 0 bases, leaving 4 bases not matched to a gene. DNA of the CDR3: TGTGCCAGCAGTTCTATAGCGGGGGGGCACCAAGAGACCCAGTACTTC. This encodes CASSSIAGGHQETQYF.

This clonotype was seen many times. J is TRBJ2-4 and V is TRBV5-6; D is unresolved. Trimming shortened V by 3 bases and J by 0 bases, and 4 bases separated the two germline ends. The V gene's germline CDR1 is SGHDT and CDR2 YYEEEE. The CDR3 covers 13 residues. As DNA, the CDR3 is TGTGCCAGCAGCTCGATAGCCAAAAACATTCAGTACTTC. Translated: CASSSIAKNIQYF.

The rearrangement uses TRBV6-1 and TRBJ2-7; tentatively, D is TRBD2 (7 bases). The CDR3 covers 13 residues. V gave up 5 bases and J gave up 2 bases, with 10 bases separating them. Germline V gives CDR1 MNHNS, CDR2 SASEGT. This CDR3 reads CASSRRGPYEQYF. Here the CDR3 DNA reads TGTGCCAGCAGTAGGCGGGGGCCCTACGAGCAGTACTTC.

The chain carries TRBV5-1 and TRBJ1-5; D uncertain. The CDR3 has 15 amino acids. Germline-derived CDR1 and CDR2 are SGHRS and YFSETQ. With 1 base removed from V and 2 bases from J, the gap between germline ends came to 10 bases. The chain's CDR3 is CASSLFGDGNQPQHF. In DNA form, the CDR3 reads TGCGCCAGCAGCTTGTTCGGCGATGGCAATCAGCCCCAGCATTTT.

This sequence joins TRBV18 and TRBJ2-3, with a weak D call TRBD2 (5 bases). This CDR3 contains 15 residues. Germline loops: CDR1 KGHSH, CDR2 LQKENI. Trimming took 3 bases from V and 0 from J, leaving 10 bases between them. This CDR3 is CASSPLGDSTDTQYF. The CDR3 bases are TGTGCCAGCTCACCTCTCGGGGATAGCACAGATACGCAGTATTTT.